This T cell receptor beta chain originates from a study of shared clonotypes between healthy human individuals. Study-wide context: A couple of female and three male donors aged 18 to 49 were enrolled.

In its sample, this clone was seen a few times. What it binds is unknown. Trimming at V came to 4 bases and at J to 2 bases, leaving 10 bases not matched to a gene. Germline loops: CDR1 SGHRS, CDR2 YFSETQ. The CDR3 has 17 residues. Some clones are missing from TCRdb's copy, which holds only in-frame ones; the method was immunoSEQ multiplex PCR. Among over a million clones, approximately 80% were seen once, and the ten largest hold 0.55% to 0.7%. CD4+ cells underwent separation, giving CD45RA+ naive and CD45RA-negative memory subsets. General study points: Sequencing depth was a factor that was expected to affect clonotype sharing among donors.

The receptor was derived from a man aged 18 to 30 in good health. Some clones in this sample may be carry-over from other donors' samples. The V gene is TRBV5-1, the J gene TRBJ1-5; 9 bases match TRBD1. The material sequenced was memory CD4+ T cells from PBMCs. Subset: CD45RA-negative fraction. CDR3 in amino acids: CASSPTPDRGRNQPQHF. DNA for the CDR3: TGCGCCAGCAGCCCCACCCCGGACAGGGGCCGCAATCAGCCCCAGCATTTT.